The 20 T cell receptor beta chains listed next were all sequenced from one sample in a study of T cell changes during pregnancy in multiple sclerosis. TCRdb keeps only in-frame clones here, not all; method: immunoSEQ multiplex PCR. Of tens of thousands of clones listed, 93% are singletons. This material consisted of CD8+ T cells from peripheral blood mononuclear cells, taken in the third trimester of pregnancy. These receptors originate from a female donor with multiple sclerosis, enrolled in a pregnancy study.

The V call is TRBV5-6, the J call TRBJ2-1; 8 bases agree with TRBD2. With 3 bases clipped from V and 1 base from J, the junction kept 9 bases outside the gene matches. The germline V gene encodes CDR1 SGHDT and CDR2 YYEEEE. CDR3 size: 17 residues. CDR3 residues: CASSWEVGGRSYNEQFF. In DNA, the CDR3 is TGTGCCAGCAGCTGGGAGGTCGGCGGGAGGTCCTACAATGAGCAGTTCTTC.

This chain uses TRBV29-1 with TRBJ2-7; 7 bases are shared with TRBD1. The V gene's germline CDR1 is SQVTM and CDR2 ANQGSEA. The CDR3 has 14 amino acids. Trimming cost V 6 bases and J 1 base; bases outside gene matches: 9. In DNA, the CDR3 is TGCAGCGTCGGACGGGACAGCCTATCCTACGAGCAGTACTTC. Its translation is CSVGRDSLSYEQYF.

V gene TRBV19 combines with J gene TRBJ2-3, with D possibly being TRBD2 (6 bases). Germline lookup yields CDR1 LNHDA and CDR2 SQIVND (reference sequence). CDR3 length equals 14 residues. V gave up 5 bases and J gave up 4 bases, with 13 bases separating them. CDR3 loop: CASSAVSGADTQYF. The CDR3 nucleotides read TGTGCCAGTAGTGCGGTTTCGGGGGCAGATACGCAGTATTTT.

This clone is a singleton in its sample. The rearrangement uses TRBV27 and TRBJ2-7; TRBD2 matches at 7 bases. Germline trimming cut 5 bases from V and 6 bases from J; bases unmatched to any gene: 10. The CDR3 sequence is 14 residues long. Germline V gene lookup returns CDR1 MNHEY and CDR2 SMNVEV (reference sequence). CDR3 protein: CASSQRDYSGEQYF. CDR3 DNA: TGTGCCAGCAGTCAACGGGACTACTCCGGCGAGCAGTACTTC.

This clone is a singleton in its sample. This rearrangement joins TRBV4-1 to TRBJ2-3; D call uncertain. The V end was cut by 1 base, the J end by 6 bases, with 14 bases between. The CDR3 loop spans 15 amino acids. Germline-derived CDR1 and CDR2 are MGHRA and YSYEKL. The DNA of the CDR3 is TGCGCCAGCAGCCAAGGCGGCAGCTCAACGGATACGCAGTATTTT. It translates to CASSQGGSSTDTQYF.

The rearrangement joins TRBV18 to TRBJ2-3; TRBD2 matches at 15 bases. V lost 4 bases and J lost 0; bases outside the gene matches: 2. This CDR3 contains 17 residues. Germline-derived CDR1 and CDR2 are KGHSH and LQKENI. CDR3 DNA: TGTGCCAGCTCACACGGGACTAGCGGGAGGAGCACAGATACGCAGTATTTT. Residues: CASSHGTSGRSTDTQYF. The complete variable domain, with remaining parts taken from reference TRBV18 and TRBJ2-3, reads NAGVMQNPRHLVRRRGQEARLRCSPMKGHSHVYWYRQLPEEGLKFMVYLQKENIIDESGMPKERFSAEFPKEGPSILRIQQVVRGDSAAYFCASSHGTSGRSTDTQYFGPGTRLTVL.

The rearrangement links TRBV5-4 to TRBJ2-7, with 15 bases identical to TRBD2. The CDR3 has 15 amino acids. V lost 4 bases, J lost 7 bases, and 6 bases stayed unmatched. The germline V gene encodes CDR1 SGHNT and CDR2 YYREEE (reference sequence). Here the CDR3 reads CASSGTSGGPVEQYF. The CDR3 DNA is TGTGCCAGCAGCGGGACTAGCGGGGGGCCGGTTGAGCAGTACTTC.

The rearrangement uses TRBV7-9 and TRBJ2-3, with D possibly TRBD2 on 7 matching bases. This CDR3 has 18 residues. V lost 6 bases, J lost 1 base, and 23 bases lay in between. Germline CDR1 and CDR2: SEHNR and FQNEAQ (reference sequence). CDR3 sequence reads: CASSRPSLGGDGTDTQYF. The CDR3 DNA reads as TGTGCCAGCAGTCGCCCCTCCCTAGGGGGGGACGGCACAGATACGCAGTATTTT.

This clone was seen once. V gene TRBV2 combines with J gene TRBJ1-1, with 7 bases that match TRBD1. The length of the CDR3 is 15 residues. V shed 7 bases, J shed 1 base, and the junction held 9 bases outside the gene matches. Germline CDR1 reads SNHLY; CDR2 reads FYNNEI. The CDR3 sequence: CASIGYRGENTEAFF. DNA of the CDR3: TGTGCCAGCATTGGGTACAGGGGAGAGAACACTGAAGCTTTCTTT.

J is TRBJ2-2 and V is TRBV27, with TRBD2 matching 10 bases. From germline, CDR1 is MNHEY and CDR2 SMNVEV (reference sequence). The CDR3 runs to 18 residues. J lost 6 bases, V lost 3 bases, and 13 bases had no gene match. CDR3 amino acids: CASSLKFLVLAGSGELFF. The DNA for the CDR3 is TGTGCCAGCAGTTTGAAGTTCCTAGTACTAGCGGGATCCGGGGAGCTGTTTTTT.

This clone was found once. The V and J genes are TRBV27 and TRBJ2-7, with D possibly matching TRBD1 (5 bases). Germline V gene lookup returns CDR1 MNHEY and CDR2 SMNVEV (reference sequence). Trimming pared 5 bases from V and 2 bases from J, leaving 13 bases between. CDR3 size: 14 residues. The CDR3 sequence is CASSQGKGPYEQYF. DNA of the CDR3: TGTGCCAGCAGTCAGGGCAAGGGCCCCTACGAGCAGTACTTC.

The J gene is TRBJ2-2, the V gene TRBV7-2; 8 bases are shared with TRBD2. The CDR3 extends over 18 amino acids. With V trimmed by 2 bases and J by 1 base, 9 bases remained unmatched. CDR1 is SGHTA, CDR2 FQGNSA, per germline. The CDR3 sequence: CASSLSPRLAQNTGELFF. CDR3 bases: TGTGCCAGCAGCTTATCCCCGCGACTAGCGCAGAACACCGGGGAGCTGTTTTTT. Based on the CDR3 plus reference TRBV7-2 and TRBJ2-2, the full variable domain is GAGVSQSPSNKVTEKGKDVELRCDPISGHTALYWYRQSLGQGLEFLIYFQGNSAPDKSGLPSDRFSAERTGGSVSTLTIQRTQQEDSAVYLCASSLSPRLAQNTGELFFGEGSRLTVL.

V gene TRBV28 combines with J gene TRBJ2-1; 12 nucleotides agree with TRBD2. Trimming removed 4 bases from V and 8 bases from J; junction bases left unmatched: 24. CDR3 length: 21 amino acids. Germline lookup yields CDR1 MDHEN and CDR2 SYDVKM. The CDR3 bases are TGTGCCAGCAGTTCCCGGGGGGCAGGGCACTGGCTAGCGGGAGGGCGGGATGAGCAGTTCTTC. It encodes CASSSRGAGHWLAGGRDEQFF.

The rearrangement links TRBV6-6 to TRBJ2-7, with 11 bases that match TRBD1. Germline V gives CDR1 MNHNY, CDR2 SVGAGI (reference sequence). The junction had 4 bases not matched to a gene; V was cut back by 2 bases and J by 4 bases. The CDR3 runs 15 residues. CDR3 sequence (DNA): TGTGCCAGCAGTTACGGACAGGGGGCGAATTACGAGCAGTACTTC. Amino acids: CASSYGQGANYEQYF.

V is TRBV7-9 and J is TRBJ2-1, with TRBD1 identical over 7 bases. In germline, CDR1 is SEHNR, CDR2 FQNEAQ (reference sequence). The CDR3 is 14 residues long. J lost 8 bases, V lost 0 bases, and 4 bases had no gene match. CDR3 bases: TGTGCCAGCAGCTTAGCCGTCGGGACAGATGAGCAGTTCTTC. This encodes CASSLAVGTDEQFF.

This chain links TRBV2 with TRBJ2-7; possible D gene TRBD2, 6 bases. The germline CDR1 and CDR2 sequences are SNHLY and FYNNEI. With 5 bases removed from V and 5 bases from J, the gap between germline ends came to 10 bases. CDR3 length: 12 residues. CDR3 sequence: CASSNLANEQYF. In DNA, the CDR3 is TGTGCCAGCAGTAATCTAGCGAACGAGCAGTACTTC. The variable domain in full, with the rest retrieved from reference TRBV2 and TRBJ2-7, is EPEVTQTPSHQVTQMGQEVILRCVPISNHLYFYWYRQILGQKVEFLVSFYNNEISEKSEIFDDQFSVERPDGSNFTLKIRSTKLEDSAMYFCASSNLANEQYFGPGTRLTVT.

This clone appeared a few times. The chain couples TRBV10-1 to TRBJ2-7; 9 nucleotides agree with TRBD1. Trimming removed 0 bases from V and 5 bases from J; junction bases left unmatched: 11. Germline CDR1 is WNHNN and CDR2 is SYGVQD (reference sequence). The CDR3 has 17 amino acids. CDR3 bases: TGCGCCAGCAGTGAGTCTTGGTGGGTGGACAGGGGTCACGAGCAGTACTTC. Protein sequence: CASSESWWVDRGHEQYF.

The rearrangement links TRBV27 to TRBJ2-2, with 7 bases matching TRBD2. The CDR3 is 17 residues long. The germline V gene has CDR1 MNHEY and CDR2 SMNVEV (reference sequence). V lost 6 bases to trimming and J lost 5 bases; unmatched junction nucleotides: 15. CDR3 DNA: TGTGCCAGCAGCCCAAGGACCGCGGGAGTACAGACCGGGGAGCTGTTTTTT. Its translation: CASSPRTAGVQTGELFF.

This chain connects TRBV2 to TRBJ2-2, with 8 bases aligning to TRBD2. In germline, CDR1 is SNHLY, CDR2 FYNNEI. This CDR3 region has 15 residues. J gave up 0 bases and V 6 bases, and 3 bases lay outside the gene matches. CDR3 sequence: CASRRSGANTGELFF. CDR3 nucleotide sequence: TGTGCCAGCAGGCGTAGCGGGGCGAACACCGGGGAGCTGTTTTTT.

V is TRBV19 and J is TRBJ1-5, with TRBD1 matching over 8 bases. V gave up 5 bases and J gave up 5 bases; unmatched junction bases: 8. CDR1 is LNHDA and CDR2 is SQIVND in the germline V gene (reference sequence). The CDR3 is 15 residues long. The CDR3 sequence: CASSFSRTGHQPQHF. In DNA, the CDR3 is TGTGCCAGTAGTTTCAGCCGGACAGGGCATCAGCCCCAGCATTTT.